The 9 T cell receptor beta chains presented below share a single source sample, sequenced in a study of CD8+ T cells in alopecia areata (dated by TCRdb to the late 2010s). The protocol used for the library was the immunoSEQ multiplex PCR assay. For TCR sequencing, RNA was extracted from every sample and reverse transcribed into cDNA to serve as template. Entries here come from immuneACCESS through TCRdb and include only in-frame sequences with V and J called. Some clones fail to appear in such tables; in the studies checked, an unresolved V gene covers under half of the shortfall, and the cause of the remainder is unknown. The sample table shows roughly 100,000 clones, and roughly 40% are seen once. Together, the top ten hold less than 20% of the sample. Taken with the paper, the label for time point translates to: about 25 weeks on oral tofacitinib. This specimen's treatment or condition label, interpreted: oral pan-JAK inhibitor, 5-10 mg twice daily.

Here the sequenced sample was CD8+ T cells sorted from blood, taken at week 24, from a patient treated with tofacitinib. Receptor source: a human donor with alopecia areata.

This chain connects TRBV4-1 to TRBJ2-3; TRBD2 matches at 8 bases. CDR1 and CDR2 from the germline V gene are MGHRA and YSYEKL. The CDR3 covers 15 residues. V was pared by 1 base and J by 4 bases, with 4 bases of the junction left unmatched. The CDR3 DNA reads TGCGCCAGCAGCCAAGTGGAGCGGGAGTCAGATACGCAGTATTTT. Protein product: CASSQVERESDTQYF.

This clone was found a few times. The chain carries TRBV9 and TRBJ2-3; 13 nucleotides align to TRBD2. Trimming cost V 3 bases and J 6 bases; bases outside gene matches: 7. Per the germline V gene, CDR1 is SGDLS and CDR2 is YYNGEE. The CDR3 covers 16 residues. As DNA, the CDR3 is TGTGCCAGCAGCGGGGGACTAGCGGGAACTGGGGATACGCAGTATTTT. Translation: CASSGGLAGTGDTQYF. The full variable domain, completed using reference TRBV9 and TRBJ2-3, is DSGVTQTPKHLITATGQRVTLRCSPRSGDLSVYWYQQSLDQGLQFLIQYYNGEERAKGNILERFSAQQFPDLHSELNLSSLELGDSALYFCASSGGLAGTGDTQYFGPGTRLTVL.

The V gene is TRBV5-1, the J gene TRBJ2-3; 10 positions match TRBD1. In germline, CDR1 is SGHRS, CDR2 YFSETQ. With V trimmed by 4 bases and J by 7 bases, 18 bases remained unmatched. The CDR3 has 18 residues. CDR3 nucleotide sequence: TGCGCCAGCAGCCAAGGAACTACCGGGACAGGGGCACGAAATACGCAGTATTTT. Its protein product is CASSQGTTGTGARNTQYF. The complete variable domain, with remaining parts taken from reference TRBV5-1 and TRBJ2-3, reads KAGVTQTPRYLIKTRGQQVTLSCSPISGHRSVSWYQQTPGQGLQFLFEYFSETQRNKGNFPGRFSGRQFSNSRSEMNVSTLELGDSALYLCASSQGTTGTGARNTQYFGPGTRLTVL.

V and J are TRBV2 and TRBJ1-4; weak D call: TRBD1 (5 bases). In germline, CDR1 is SNHLY, CDR2 FYNNEI. The CDR3 extends over 13 amino acids. With 7 bases removed from V and 8 bases from J, the gap between germline ends came to 14 bases. The CDR3 loop reads CASTPGGGEKLFF. The CDR3 DNA reads as TGTGCCAGCACCCCAGGCGGGGGAGAAAAACTGTTTTTT.

The V gene is TRBV29-1, the J gene TRBJ1-1; D unclear. Trimming cost V 3 bases and J 2 bases, with 10 bases left between them. Per the germline V gene, CDR1 is SQVTM and CDR2 is ANQGSEA. The CDR3 has 13 amino acids. CDR3 DNA: TGCAGCGTTGACGCACAGACAAACACTGAAGCTTTCTTT. It codes for CSVDAQTNTEAFF.

The V call is TRBV5-1, the J call TRBJ2-6; D uncertain. The germline V gene encodes CDR1 SGHRS and CDR2 YFSETQ. Between the trimmed V and J ends, which lost 3 bases and 1 base, there was a span of 11 bases. The CDR3 runs to 16 residues. The CDR3 region is CASSSNPYSGANVLTF. CDR3 nucleotide sequence: TGCGCCAGCAGCTCAAACCCCTATTCTGGGGCCAACGTCCTGACTTTC.

The rearrangement links TRBV27 to TRBJ2-2, with 9 nucleotides matching TRBD1. The germline gives CDR1 MNHEY, CDR2 SMNVEV (reference sequence). The CDR3 consists of 14 residues. The V segment lost 5 bases and the J segment 4 bases; nucleotides outside the gene matches: 2. The DNA of the CDR3 is TGTGCCAGCAGTCGGACAGGGGTCACCGGGGAGCTGTTTTTT. Its protein product is CASSRTGVTGELFF.

This rearrangement joins TRBV6-5 to TRBJ2-7, with 9 bases lining up with TRBD1. Per the germline V gene, CDR1 is MNHEY and CDR2 is SVGAGI. V shed 8 bases, J shed 1 base, and the junction held 0 bases outside the gene matches. The CDR3 is 12 amino acids. The CDR3 region has the DNA TGTGCCAGCGGACAGGGGTCCTACGAGCAGTACTTC. This codes for CASGQGSYEQYF.

This clone showed up just a few times. The chain carries TRBV10-3 and TRBJ2-7; 8 bases line up with TRBD2. V shed 2 bases and J 2 bases; nucleotides not matched to a gene: 2. Germline CDR1 reads ENHRY; CDR2 reads SYGVKD. This CDR3 is 14 amino acids long. The chain's CDR3 is CAISEGLAAYEQYF. The CDR3 coding sequence is TGTGCCATCAGTGAGGGACTAGCAGCCTACGAGCAGTACTTC.